The 10 T cell receptor beta chains presented below share a single source sample, sequenced in a study of T-cell reconstitution after alpha-beta-depleted transplantation in children. Using unique molecular identifiers, the investigators prepared the TCRbeta library. TCRdb re-analysed the PCR reads in MiXCR, keeping a single row per CDR3 protein. The sample lists more than 500,000 distinct CDR3 sequences, more than 9.5% seen once, with around 15% in the top ten. The specimen comprised PBMCs, mostly from graft donor cells, sampled 180 days after TCRalphabeta/CD19-depleted stem cell transplant. The receptors shown here come from a female patient between 2 and 15 years old who had a stem cell transplant for aplastic anemia, so the T cells may come from the graft donor.

Many counts were recorded for this clonotype. The chain uses TRBV28 and TRBJ1-5; D unclear. V was cut by 2 bases and J by 1 base, with 15 bases left in between. The CDR3 extends over 17 amino acids. The germline CDR1 and CDR2 sequences are MDHEN and SYDVKM. CDR3 DNA sequence: TGTGCCAGCAGTTTACCTAGATACCCGGGGAGCAATCAGCCCCAGCATTTT. Amino acids: CASSLPRYPGSNQPQHF.

J is TRBJ2-5 and V is TRBV28, with 7 bases that match TRBD2. The V gene's germline CDR1 is MDHEN and CDR2 SYDVKM. The CDR3 covers 13 residues. V lost 7 bases and J lost 5; bases outside the gene matches: 7. Here the CDR3 DNA reads TGTGCCAGCACGCTAGCGGCTCGCGAGACCCAGTACTTC. Residues: CASTLAARETQYF.

In this sample, this clonotype turned up a few times. This chain connects TRBV5-1 to TRBJ2-5, with a possible D match to TRBD2 (6 bases). CDR1 and CDR2 (germline): SGHRS, YFSETQ. The V end was cut by 0 bases, the J end by 3 bases, with 9 bases between. The CDR3 sequence is 14 residues long. The CDR3 spells CASSLDPGEETQYF. The CDR3 nucleotides are TGCGCCAGCAGCTTGGACCCGGGAGAAGAGACCCAGTACTTC.

V and J are TRBV5-1 and TRBJ1-5; D might be TRBD1 (5 bases). Trimming took off 2 bases at V and 5 bases at J, with 20 bases between the two ends. Germline V gene sequence: CDR1 SGHRS, CDR2 YFSETQ. This CDR3 contains 17 residues. DNA of the CDR3: TGCGCCAGCAGCTTATCAGGGAGCGTAATCATAGATCAGCCCCAGCATTTT. Translating it yields CASSLSGSVIIDQPQHF.

The chain has TRBV7-2 and TRBJ1-1, with D unclear. The CDR3 has 15 residues. Per germline, CDR1 SGHTA and CDR2 FQGNSA. Trimming removed 2 bases from V and 1 base from J, with 11 bases in between. CDR3 protein: CASSLTAGGNTEAFF. CDR3 in DNA: TGTGCCAGCAGCTTAACGGCAGGCGGGAACACTGAAGCTTTCTTT.

This clonotype has a handful of counts. This chain joins TRBV6-5 and TRBJ2-7, with a possible D match to TRBD2 (6 bases). This CDR3 contains 12 residues. Deletions cut 9 bases from V and 4 bases from J, with 13 bases between. From germline, CDR1 is MNHEY and CDR2 SVGAGI. CDR3 nucleotides: TGTGCCAGTCGGAGGGCGAATTACGAGCAGTACTTC. This codes for CASRRANYEQYF.

The gene calls are TRBV20-1 and TRBJ1-1; a weak D match, TRBD1 (5 bases). Trimming took off 3 bases at V and 1 base at J, with 15 bases between the two ends. The CDR3 contains 15 residues. The germline V gene has CDR1 DFQATT and CDR2 SNEGSKA (reference sequence). The CDR3 sequence is CSASGAGPANTEAFF. CDR3 coding DNA: TGCAGTGCTAGTGGGGCAGGGCCAGCGAACACTGAAGCTTTCTTT.

This clonotype was found a few times. V is TRBV5-6 and J is TRBJ2-7; D possibly matches TRBD1 or TRBD2 (7 bases each). V lost 4 bases to trimming and J lost 7 bases, with 15 bases between them. This CDR3 has 13 residues. In germline, CDR1 is SGHDT, CDR2 YYEEEE. The CDR3 region is CASSLTGEGEQYV. The CDR3 DNA reads TGTGCCAGCAGCCTCACAGGGGAGGGTGAGCAGTACGTC.

J is TRBJ1-6 and V is TRBV28, with TRBD1 identical over 7 bases. Losses at the gene ends were 6 bases for V and 10 bases for J; bases not matched to a gene: 9. The CDR3 covers 14 residues. Germline CDR1 and CDR2: MDHEN and SYDVKM. The CDR3 spells CASSRSRGFSPLHF. CDR3 DNA: TGTGCCAGCAGCCGGAGCAGGGGGTTCTCACCCCTCCACTTT.

This clonotype showed up just a few times. The chain uses TRBV12-3 or TRBV12-4 and TRBJ2-7; 7 bases fit TRBD2. V shed 6 bases and J 9 bases; nucleotides not matched to a gene: 11. The length of the CDR3 is 13 residues. The CDR3 region is CASRPNPGGRQYF. DNA for the CDR3: TGTGCCAGCAGGCCAAACCCCGGGGGGAGGCAGTACTTC.